The TCR beta chain under discussion was sequenced for a study of type 1 and type 2 diabetes patients. Findings and caveats of the study: Some T1D-only expanded clones might appear in more T2D or control samples. Age and gender were not matched between study groups, possibly biasing interpretation.

Comment on this clonotype: Its antigen remains unidentified.

Other autoimmune diseases and infections within the past four weeks excluded donors. Amplification started from genomic DNA. Multiplex PCR with 30 forward and 13 reverse primers amplified the TCR beta CDR3. Via MiXCR, TCRdb re-called the multiplex PCR reads, giving one row per CDR3 protein. Of about 290,000 distinct CDR3 sequences in the sample, around 47% were seen once. The sequence came from a young man with type 2 diabetes. The sample comprised peripheral blood mononuclear cells (PBMCs).

The CDR3 nucleotides are TGTGCCTGGAGTGGACAGGCGAACACTGAAGCTTTCTTT. Its translation is CAWSGQANTEAFF. This chain joins TRBV30 and TRBJ1-1; D is perhaps TRBD1 (6 bases). The CDR3 totals 13 residues. Trimming took 1 base from V and 1 from J, leaving 7 bases between them. The germline gives CDR1 GTSNPN, CDR2 SVGIG (reference sequence).